One and the same sample provided the 20 T cell receptor beta chains below, sequenced in a study of T cells after yellow fever vaccination. TCRdb re-derived calls from the 5' RACE reads in MiXCR, one entry per CDR3 protein. The sample includes about 340,000 distinct CDR3 sequences, under 5% of them seen just once. The starting material was PBMCs, obtained 5 days after the yellow fever booster vaccination. These receptors were taken from a man younger than 35 who received the YFV17D yellow fever vaccine.

The V call is TRBV20-1, the J call TRBJ2-2; tentatively, D is TRBD2 (6 bases). This CDR3 contains 15 residues. V was cut by 0 bases and J by 4 bases, with 12 bases left in between. The germline gives CDR1 DFQATT, CDR2 SNEGSKA (reference sequence). This CDR3 reads CSAREARGATGELFF. The CDR3 DNA reads TGCAGTGCTAGAGAAGCTCGCGGGGCCACCGGGGAGCTGTTTTTT.

This clonotype has only a few counts. The chain couples TRBV5-8 to TRBJ2-7; D is unclear. V was cut by 2 bases and J by 5 bases, with 8 bases left in between. The CDR3 length is 12 residues. Per germline, CDR1 SGHTS and CDR2 YDEGEE. The CDR3 DNA is TGTGCCAGCAGCTTATTGGCTAACGAGCAGTACTTC. As protein: CASSLLANEQYF.

This clonotype was found a few times. The chain is built from TRBV21-1 and TRBJ1-5; the D call of TRBD1 is as the table states it, not checked on the DNA. TRBV21-1 is a pseudogene segment. The CDR3 sequence is 19 residues long. The CDR3 nucleotides are TGTGCCAGCAGCAAAAAGGGGGTCCGGGACAGATTATGCAATCAGCCCCAGCATTTT. It yields the protein CASSKKGVRDRLCNQPQHF.

The rearrangement uses TRBV29-1 and TRBJ2-4; 7 bases are a match to TRBD1. This CDR3 has 12 residues. Germline CDR1 SQVTM, CDR2 ANQGSEA. With 4 bases clipped from V and 7 bases from J, the junction kept 4 bases outside the gene matches. CDR3 nucleotide sequence: TGCAGCGTTGGACAGGGTGGTAACATTCAGTACTTC. Its protein product is CSVGQGGNIQYF.

This clonotype was counted many times. This rearrangement joins TRBV5-5 to TRBJ2-5, with D possibly matching TRBD1 (6 bases). From germline, CDR1 is SGHKS and CDR2 YYEKEE (reference sequence). The CDR3 has 14 amino acids. Trimming took off 3 bases at V and 3 bases at J, with 12 bases between the two ends. The CDR3 nucleotides read TGTGCCAGCAGCTCGCCGACAGGCGAAGAGACCCAGTACTTC. Encoded protein: CASSSPTGEETQYF.

This clonotype was seen a handful of times. J is TRBJ2-5 and V is TRBV6-6; D gene ambiguous. V lost 2 bases, J lost 5 bases, and 9 bases lay in between. Germline V lookup: CDR1 MNHNY, CDR2 SVGAGI (reference sequence). CDR3 size: 13 residues. This CDR3 reads CASSYPPRETQYF. Written as DNA, the CDR3 is TGTGCCAGCAGTTACCCTCCGCGGGAGACCCAGTACTTC.

The V and J genes are TRBV15 and TRBJ2-7; D uncertain. Germline CDR1 reads LNHNV; CDR2 reads YYDKDF (reference sequence). The CDR3 totals 13 residues. The germline V and J ends were trimmed by 2 bases and 6 bases, with 11 bases remaining between them. This CDR3 is CATSRQYQSEQYV. Here the CDR3 DNA reads TGTGCCACCAGCAGACAGTACCAGAGCGAGCAGTACGTC.

This clonotype was observed a handful of times. The chain carries TRBV4-3 and TRBJ1-6, with TRBD1 matching over 10 bases. After removal of 4 bases from V and 8 bases from J, the junction contained 5 bases not matched to a gene. Per the germline V gene, CDR1 is LGHNA and CDR2 is YSLEER. This CDR3 region has 15 residues. CDR3 amino acids: CASSPDRGSDSPLHF. In DNA, the CDR3 is TGCGCCAGCAGCCCGGACAGGGGGAGTGATTCACCCCTCCACTTT.

The V gene is TRBV5-1, the J gene TRBJ2-2, with unresolved D. The germline V gene encodes CDR1 SGHRS and CDR2 YFSETQ. The CDR3 runs 14 residues. V shed 0 bases and J shed 3 bases, with 6 bases lying between them. The DNA for the CDR3 is TGCGCCAGCAGCTTGGCCAGAGACACCGGGGAGCTGTTTTTT. It is translated as CASSLARDTGELFF.

V is TRBV7-9 and J is TRBJ2-7; no definite D call. This CDR3 is built from 12 residues. V lost 1 base and J lost 7, with 8 bases in between. In germline, CDR1 is SEHNR, CDR2 FQNEAQ (reference sequence). CDR3 in amino acids: CASSLGEGEQYF. The CDR3 DNA reads TGTGCCAGCAGCTTAGGGGAAGGGGAGCAGTACTTC.

This clonotype was observed a handful of times. The chain carries TRBV20-1 and TRBJ1-2; TRBD1 matches at 7 bases. Germline V CDR1 and CDR2: DFQATT, SNEGSKA (reference sequence). The CDR3 is 15 residues long. V gave up 6 bases and J gave up 10 bases; unmatched junction bases: 20. The CDR3 sequence: CSAPRGTAGSVDYTF. The CDR3 nucleotides are TGCAGTGCCCCGCGGGGGACAGCGGGTTCCGTCGACTACACCTTC.

The chain joins TRBV7-2 to TRBJ2-5, with TRBD2 matching 7 bases. Germline V gene lookup returns CDR1 SGHTA and CDR2 FQGNSA. V trimming: 5 bases; J trimming: 2 bases; junction bases outside the gene matches: 11. The CDR3 runs to 16 residues. The CDR3 nucleotides are TGTGCCAGCAGCCCCGCCCCTTTGCGGGGGCAAGAGACCCAGTACTTC. This codes for CASSPAPLRGQETQYF.

This clonotype turned up a few times. The rearrangement joins TRBV12-3 or TRBV12-4 to TRBJ1-5, with D tentatively TRBD1 (5 bases). Deletions cut 6 bases from V and 2 bases from J, with 11 bases between. The CDR3 is 14 residues long. The CDR3 region is CASRSGYGNQPQHF. CDR3 DNA: TGTGCCAGCAGGTCAGGGTATGGCAATCAGCCCCAGCATTTT.

This clonotype was recorded a few times. The chain links TRBV21-1 to TRBJ1-5; TRBD1 is the table's D call and was not checked against the DNA. TRBV21-1 constitutes a pseudogene. The length of the CDR3 is 17 residues. The CDR3 DNA is TGTGCCAGCAGCAACCCCCCTCGGACGTCCTATAATCAGCCCCAGCATTTT. Residues: CASSNPPRTSYNQPQHF.

This chain links TRBV9 with TRBJ2-1; D remains ambiguous. The germline V gene has CDR1 SGDLS and CDR2 YYNGEE. This CDR3 is built from 14 residues. V lost 3 bases to trimming and J lost 5 bases, with 12 bases between them. CDR3 bases: TGTGCCAGCAGCGCCAACACCCAGGACAATGAGCAGTTCTTC. It translates to CASSANTQDNEQFF.

This clonotype was detected a few times. CDR3 bases: TGTGCCAGCAGCCAAGGATACGGGAGCACAGATACGCAGTATTTT. This gives the protein CASSQGYGSTDTQYF. The genes are TRBV4-2 and TRBJ2-3; D remains ambiguous. The V and J ends lost 1 base and 0 bases respectively, with 8 bases between them. Germline V gives CDR1 LGHNA, CDR2 YNFKEQ. This CDR3 region has 15 residues.

At least ten counts were recorded for this clonotype. The genes are TRBV7-2 and TRBJ2-6, with D perhaps matching TRBD1 (6 bases). The V and J ends lost 6 bases and 1 base respectively, with 10 bases between them. This CDR3 is 15 amino acids long. Per the germline V gene, CDR1 is SGHTA and CDR2 is FQGNSA. DNA for the CDR3: TGTGCCAGCAGACTAGGGGGTTCTGGGGCCAACGTCCTGACTTTC. Translation gives CASRLGGSGANVLTF.

This clonotype was counted many times. The chain is built from TRBV10-1 and TRBJ1-1, with D possibly matching TRBD1 (5 bases). The germline V and J ends were trimmed by 8 bases and 1 base, with 11 bases remaining between them. The CDR3 contains 13 residues. The germline V gene encodes CDR1 WNHNN and CDR2 SYGVQD (reference sequence). CDR3 region: CASGDGQNTEAFF. CDR3 coding DNA: TGCGCCAGCGGGGACGGACAGAACACTGAAGCTTTCTTT.

This clonotype was detected only a few times. The genes are TRBV7-2 and TRBJ2-7; 8 nucleotides agree with TRBD1. V was pared by 6 bases and J by 4 bases, with 2 bases of the junction left unmatched. Germline CDR1 and CDR2: SGHTA and FQGNSA. The CDR3 has 12 amino acids. The CDR3 protein is CASSRTGYEQYF. Here the CDR3 DNA reads TGTGCCAGCAGTCGGACAGGGTACGAGCAGTACTTC.

This clonotype was recorded at least ten times. The chain couples TRBV24-1 to TRBJ2-5; TRBD1 matches 9 bases. V lost 3 bases to trimming and J lost 5 bases; unmatched junction nucleotides: 6. In germline, CDR1 is KGHDR, CDR2 SFDVKD. The CDR3 runs to 15 residues. The CDR3 loop reads CATSDTQGAGETQYF. CDR3 sequence (DNA): TGTGCCACCAGTGATACACAGGGGGCCGGGGAGACCCAGTACTTC.